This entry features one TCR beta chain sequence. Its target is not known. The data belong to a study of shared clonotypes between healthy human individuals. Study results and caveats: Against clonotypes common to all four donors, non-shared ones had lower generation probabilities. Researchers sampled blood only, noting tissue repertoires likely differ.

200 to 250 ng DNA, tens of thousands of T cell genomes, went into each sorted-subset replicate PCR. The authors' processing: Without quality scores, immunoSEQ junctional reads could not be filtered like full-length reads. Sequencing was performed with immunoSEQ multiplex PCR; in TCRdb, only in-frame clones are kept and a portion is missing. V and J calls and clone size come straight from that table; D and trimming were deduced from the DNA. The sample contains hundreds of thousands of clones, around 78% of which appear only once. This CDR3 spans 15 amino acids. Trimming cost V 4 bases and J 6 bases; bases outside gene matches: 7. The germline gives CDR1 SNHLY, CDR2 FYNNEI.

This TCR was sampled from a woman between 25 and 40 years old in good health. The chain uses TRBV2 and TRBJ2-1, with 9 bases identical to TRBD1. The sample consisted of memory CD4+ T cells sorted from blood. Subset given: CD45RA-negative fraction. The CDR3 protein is CASSGGTGLGNEQFF. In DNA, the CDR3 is TGTGCCAGCAGTGGCGGGACAGGGTTGGGCAATGAGCAGTTCTTC.